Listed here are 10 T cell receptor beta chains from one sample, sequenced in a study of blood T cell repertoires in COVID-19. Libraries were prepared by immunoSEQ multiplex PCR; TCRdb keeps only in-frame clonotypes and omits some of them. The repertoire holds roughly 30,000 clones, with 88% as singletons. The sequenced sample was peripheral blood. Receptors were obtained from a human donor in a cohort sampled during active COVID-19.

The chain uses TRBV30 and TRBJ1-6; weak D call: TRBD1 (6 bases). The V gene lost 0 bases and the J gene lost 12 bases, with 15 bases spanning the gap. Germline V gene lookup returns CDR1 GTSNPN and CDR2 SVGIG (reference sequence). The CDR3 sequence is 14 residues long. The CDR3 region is CAWSVLKVGGPLHF. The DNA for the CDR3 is TGTGCCTGGAGTGTACTCAAAGTAGGGGGACCCCTCCACTTT.

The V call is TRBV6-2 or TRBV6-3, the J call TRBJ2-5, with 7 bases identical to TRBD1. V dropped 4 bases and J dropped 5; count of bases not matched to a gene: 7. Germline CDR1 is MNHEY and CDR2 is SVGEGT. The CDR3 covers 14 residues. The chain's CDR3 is CASSSDRSEETQYF. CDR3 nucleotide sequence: TGTGCCAGCAGTTCGGACAGGTCGGAGGAGACCCAGTACTTC.

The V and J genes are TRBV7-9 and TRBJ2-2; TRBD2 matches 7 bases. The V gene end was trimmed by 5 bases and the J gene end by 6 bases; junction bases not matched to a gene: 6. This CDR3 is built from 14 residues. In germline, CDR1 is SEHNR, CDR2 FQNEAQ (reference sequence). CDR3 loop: CASSPAGTPGELFF. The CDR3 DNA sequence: TGTGCCAGCAGCCCAGCGGGAACCCCCGGGGAGCTGTTTTTT.

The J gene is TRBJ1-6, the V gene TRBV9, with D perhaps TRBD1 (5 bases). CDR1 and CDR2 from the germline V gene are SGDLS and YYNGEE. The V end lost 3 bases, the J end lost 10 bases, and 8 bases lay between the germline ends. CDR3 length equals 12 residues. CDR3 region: CASSDGGSPLHF. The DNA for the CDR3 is TGTGCCAGCAGCGATGGGGGGTCACCCCTCCACTTT.

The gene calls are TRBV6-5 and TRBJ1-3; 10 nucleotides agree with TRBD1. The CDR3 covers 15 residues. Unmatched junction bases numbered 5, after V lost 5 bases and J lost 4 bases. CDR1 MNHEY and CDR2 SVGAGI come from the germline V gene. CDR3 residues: CASSQTGGSGNTIYF. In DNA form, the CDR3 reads TGTGCCAGCAGTCAGACAGGGGGCTCCGGAAACACCATATATTTT.

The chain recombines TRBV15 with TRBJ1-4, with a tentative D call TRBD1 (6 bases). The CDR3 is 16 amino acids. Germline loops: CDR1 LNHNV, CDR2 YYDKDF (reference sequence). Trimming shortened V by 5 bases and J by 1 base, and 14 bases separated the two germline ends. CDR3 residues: CATSPWNRVTNEKLFF. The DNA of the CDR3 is TGTGCCACCAGCCCGTGGAACAGGGTAACTAATGAAAAACTGTTTTTT.

In DNA form, the CDR3 reads TGTGCCTGGGGATCGGACAGTCTGGGTCATGGCTACACCTTC. Translated, it gives CAWGSDSLGHGYTF. V gene TRBV30 combines with J gene TRBJ1-2; D might be TRBD1 (6 bases). Between the trimmed V and J ends, which lost 5 bases and 6 bases, there was a span of 19 bases. The germline CDR1 and CDR2 sequences are GTSNPN and SVGIG (reference sequence). The CDR3 contains 14 residues.

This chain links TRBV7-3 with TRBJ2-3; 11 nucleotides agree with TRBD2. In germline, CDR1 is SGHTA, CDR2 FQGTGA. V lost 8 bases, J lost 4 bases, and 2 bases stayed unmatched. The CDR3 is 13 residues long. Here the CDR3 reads CASGSGGADTQYF. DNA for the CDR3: TGTGCCAGCGGTAGCGGGGGGGCAGATACGCAGTATTTT.

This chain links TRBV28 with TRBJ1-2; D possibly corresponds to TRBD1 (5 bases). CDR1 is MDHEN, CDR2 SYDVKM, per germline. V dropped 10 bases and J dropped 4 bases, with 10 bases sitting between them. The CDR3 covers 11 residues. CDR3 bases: TGTGCCACCCAGGGTCCCTATGGCTACACCTTC. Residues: CATQGPYGYTF.

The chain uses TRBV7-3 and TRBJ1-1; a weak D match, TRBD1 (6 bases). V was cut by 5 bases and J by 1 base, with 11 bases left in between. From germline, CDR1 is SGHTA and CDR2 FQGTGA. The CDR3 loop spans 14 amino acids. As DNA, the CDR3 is TGTGCCAGCAGCACCCAAGGGGGGAACACTGAAGCTTTCTTT. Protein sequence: CASSTQGGNTEAFF. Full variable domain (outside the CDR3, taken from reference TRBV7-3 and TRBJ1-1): GAGVSQTPSNKVTEKGKYVELRCDPISGHTALYWYRQSLGQGPEFLIYFQGTGAADDSGLPNDRFFAVRPEGSVSTLKIQRTERGDSAVYLCASSTQGGNTEAFFGQGTRLTVV.